A selection of T cell receptor beta chains follows, all from one sample in a study of response to subunit inactivated influenza vaccine. TCRdb called the RT-PCR reads again in MiXCR, with one record for every CDR3 protein. The sample lists approximately 700,000 distinct CDR3 sequences; approximately 15% were seen once. The sequences come from PBMCs from blood, collected 11 to 12 days after vaccination. These receptors were taken from a man aged 50-60 years who received an inactivated influenza vaccine. CDR3s include the opening cysteine and the closing phenylalanine or tryptophan. The D gene is left open where the match is weak. Size is omitted from some rows. Given values are once, few, many or a class for expanded clones.

clone size,J gene,D gene,V gene,CDR3 protein,CDR3 DNA
many,TRBJ1-3,TRBD1,TRBV20-1,CSARDSRPTGSGNTIYF,TGCAGTGCTAGAGATAGCCGCCCGACAGGGAGTGGAAACACCATATATTTT
-,TRBJ1-1,TRBD1,TRBV5-1,CASSVGQGGTEAFF,TGCGCCAGCAGCGTCGGACAGGGAGGCACTGAAGCTTTCTTT
-,TRBJ2-1,-,TRBV15,CATSRDLEVNEQFF,TGTGCCACCAGCAGAGACCTTGAAGTCAATGAGCAGTTCTTC
few,TRBJ2-2,TRBD1,TRBV5-5,CASAQGTGFNTGELFF,TGTGCCAGCGCGCAGGGGACAGGATTTAACACCGGGGAGCTGTTTTTT
-,TRBJ2-2,TRBD2,TRBV5-1,CASSPRTSGGTGELFF,TGCGCCAGCAGCCCAAGGACTAGTGGAGGTACCGGGGAGCTGTTTTTT
-,TRBJ2-1,TRBD1,TRBV24-1,CATSRQGSNEQFF,TGTGCCACCAGTCGACAGGGGAGCAATGAGCAGTTCTTC
-,TRBJ2-5,-,TRBV7-8,CASSQVGSMPQETQYF,TGTGCCAGCAGCCAAGTCGGGAGTATGCCCCAAGAGACCCAGTACTTC
many,TRBJ2-5,-,TRBV28,CASSSGAQETQYF,TGTGCCAGCAGTTCCGGGGCCCAAGAGACCCAGTACTTC
-,TRBJ2-2,-,TRBV7-9,CASSLDFRELFF,TGTGCCAGCAGCTTAGATTTCCGGGAGCTGTTTTTT
few,TRBJ2-1,-,TRBV6-1,CASSVGFRDNEQFF,TGTGCCAGCAGTGTAGGTTTCCGGGACAATGAGCAGTTCTTC
-,TRBJ2-1,-,TRBV6-2/TRBV6-3,CASSYSSGMANEQFF,TGTGCCAGCAGTTACTCGAGTGGGATGGCAAATGAGCAGTTCTTC
once,TRBJ2-7,-,TRBV2,CASSPEIYEQYF,TGTGCCAGCAGTCCCGAAATCTACGAGCAGTACTTC
-,TRBJ2-1,TRBD2,TRBV2,CASIRTSFEQFF,TGTGCCAGCATTAGGACTAGCTTTGAGCAGTTCTTC
-,TRBJ2-1,TRBD2,TRBV7-9,CASSHLLTSANNEQFF,TGTGCCAGCAGCCACTTACTGACTAGCGCTAACAATGAGCAGTTCTTC
-,TRBJ2-1,TRBD1,TRBV29-1,CSVDNRGLDNEQFF,TGCAGCGTGGATAACAGGGGGCTTGACAATGAGCAGTTCTTC
-,TRBJ2-5,-,TRBV29-1,CSVESGVYQETQYF,TGCAGCGTTGAGTCAGGAGTGTACCAAGAGACCCAGTACTTC
-,TRBJ2-3,-,TRBV4-3,CASSQSQGLRTDTQYF,TGCGCCAGCAGCCAAAGTCAGGGGTTGAGGACAGATACGCAGTATTTT
-,TRBJ2-1,-,TRBV7-2,CASSLVFGGTFNEQFF,TGTGCCAGCAGCTTAGTCTTTGGGGGAACATTTAATGAGCAGTTCTTC
many,TRBJ1-1,TRBD1,TRBV10-3,CATSGQVNTEAFF,TGTGCCACCTCTGGACAGGTCAACACTGAAGCTTTCTTT
few,TRBJ1-1,TRBD1,TRBV9,CASSTTGSGGTEAFF,TGTGCCAGCAGCACGACAGGGTCGGGGGGAACTGAAGCTTTCTTT
-,TRBJ1-2,-,TRBV18,CASSPPAGYGYTF,TGTGCCAGCTCACCACCGGCGGGCTATGGCTACACCTTC
few,TRBJ1-5,-,TRBV6-2/TRBV6-3,CASSYSGNGAQPQHF,TGTGCCAGCAGTTACTCGGGTAATGGGGCTCAGCCCCAGCATTTT
-,TRBJ2-7,-,TRBV20-1,CSAGTGRGGSYEQYF,TGCAGTGCTGGGACAGGCCGGGGGGGCTCCTACGAGCAGTACTTC
-,TRBJ2-1,-,TRBV11-2,CASSLLADYYNEQFF,TGTGCCAGCAGCTTATTAGCGGATTACTACAATGAGCAGTTCTTC
-,TRBJ2-5,-,TRBV5-1,CASSWGGLEGAVEETQYF,TGCGCCAGCAGCTGGGGCGGTTTGGAGGGGGCGGTAGAAGAGACCCAGTACTTC
-,TRBJ2-1,TRBD2,TRBV5-1,CASSFTGTSGTYEQFF,TGCGCCAGCAGTTTTACCGGGACTAGCGGGACGTATGAGCAGTTCTTC
few,TRBJ1-2,-,TRBV27,CASSLGQANGYTF,TGTGCCAGCAGTTTGGGACAAGCTAATGGCTACACCTTC
few,TRBJ2-1,TRBD2,TRBV5-6,CASTLAGGLGEQFF,TGTGCCAGCACCCTAGCGGGAGGGCTAGGGGAGCAGTTCTTC
few,TRBJ2-1,TRBD2,TRBV5-1,CASSLPSGAFDEQFF,TGCGCCAGCAGCTTGCCTAGCGGGGCCTTCGATGAGCAGTTCTTC
-,TRBJ1-1,-,TRBV6-5,CASSYSPVNTEAFF,TGTGCCAGCAGTTACTCGCCAGTGAACACTGAAGCTTTCTTT
once,TRBJ1-5,-,TRBV6-2/TRBV6-3,CASSGTFHQPQHF,TGTGCCAGCAGTGGGACCTTTCATCAGCCCCAGCATTTT
few,TRBJ2-5,-,TRBV7-9,CASSLVRPGQETQYF,TGTGCCAGCAGCTTAGTACGGCCCGGCCAAGAGACCCAGTACTTC
few,TRBJ2-2,-,TRBV7-2,CASSLGGRAAGHGELFF,TGTGCCAGCAGCTTAGGGGGTAGGGCGGCTGGGCACGGGGAGCTGTTTTTT
once,TRBJ1-1,TRBD1,TRBV6-1,CASIPDRGFGTEAFF,TGTGCCAGCATTCCGGACAGGGGGTTCGGGACTGAAGCTTTCTTT
-,TRBJ1-6,-,TRBV11-2,CASSLGDWYNSPLHF,TGTGCCAGCAGCTTAGGGGACTGGTATAATTCACCCCTCCACTTT
few,TRBJ2-7,TRBD1,TRBV5-1,CASSSGQGGSYEQYF,TGCGCCAGCAGCTCGGGACAGGGAGGCTCCTACGAGCAGTACTTC
few,TRBJ2-5,TRBD1,TRBV7-8,CASSLGQGVRRVETQYF,TGTGCCAGCAGCTTAGGGCAGGGGGTACGGCGGGTAGAGACCCAGTACTTC
few,TRBJ2-1,TRBD2,TRBV5-1,CASSRTSGRANNEQFF,TGCGCCAGCAGCAGGACTAGCGGGAGGGCCAACAATGAGCAGTTCTTC
-,TRBJ2-3,-,TRBV25-1,CASRAADTQYF,TGTGCCAGCAGGGCGGCAGATACGCAGTATTTT
-,TRBJ2-2,TRBD1,TRBV4-2,CASRIGGSDTGELFF,TGTGCCAGCAGGATAGGGGGCTCGGACACCGGGGAGCTGTTTTTT
few,TRBJ1-6,-,TRBV5-1,CASSLGSENNSPLHF,TGCGCCAGCAGCTTGGGGTCAGAAAATAATTCACCCCTCCACTTT